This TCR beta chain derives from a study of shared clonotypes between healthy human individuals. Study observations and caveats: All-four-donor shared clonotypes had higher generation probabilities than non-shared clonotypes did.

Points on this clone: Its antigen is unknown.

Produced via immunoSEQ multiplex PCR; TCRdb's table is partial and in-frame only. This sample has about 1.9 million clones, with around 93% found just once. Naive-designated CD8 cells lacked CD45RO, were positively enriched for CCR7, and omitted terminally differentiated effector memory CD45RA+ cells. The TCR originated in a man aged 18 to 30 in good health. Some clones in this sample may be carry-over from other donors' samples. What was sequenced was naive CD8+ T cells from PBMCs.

CDR3 amino acids: CASSWGPGAGMNTEAFF. CDR3 coding DNA: TGTGCCAGCAGTTGGGGACCAGGGGCGGGGATGAACACTGAAGCTTTCTTT. The rearrangement uses TRBV27 and TRBJ1-1; tentatively, D is TRBD1 (6 bases). CDR1 and CDR2 (germline): MNHEY, SMNVEV (reference sequence). CDR3 length: 17 residues. V shed 4 bases and J shed 0 bases, with 18 bases lying between them.